These T cell receptor beta chains were read from a single sample in a study of beta chain features in type 1 diabetes. Repertoires were generated with immunoSEQ multiplex PCR, while TCRdb's copy carries only in-frame clones and drops some. The sample has about 280,000 clones; 15% are singletons. Sequencing was carried out using naive CD4+ T cells from blood. Receptors were obtained from a man younger than 30 with type 1 diabetes. CDR3s include the opening cysteine and the closing phenylalanine or tryptophan. The order of the fields is CDR3 length, J gene, clone size, V gene, D gene, CDR3 DNA, CDR3 protein. The D gene is left open where the match is weak. Rows give clone size only sometimes, using once, few, many, or a class for an expanded clone.

cdr3_length: 11
j_call: TRBJ2-5
clone_size: few
v_call: TRBV2
d_call: NA
cdr3_nt: TGTGCCAGCAGCTTCCAAGAGACCCAGTACTTC
cdr3_aa: CASSFQETQYF

cdr3_length: 14
j_call: TRBJ2-5
clone_size: once
v_call: TRBV2
d_call: NA
cdr3_nt: TGTGCCAGCAGTGAAAGACAGTTGAGGGAGACCCAGTACTTC
cdr3_aa: CASSERQLRETQYF

cdr3_length: 11
j_call: TRBJ2-3
clone_size: few
v_call: TRBV30
d_call: NA
cdr3_nt: TGTGCCTGGGGACGGGGGGATACGCAGTATTTT
cdr3_aa: CAWGRGDTQYF

cdr3_length: 13
j_call: TRBJ2-7
clone_size: few
v_call: TRBV5-4
d_call: NA
cdr3_nt: TGTGCCAGCGGTGGACAGAGGAATAACGAGCAGTACTTC
cdr3_aa: CASGGQRNNEQYF

cdr3_length: 13
j_call: TRBJ2-2
clone_size: NA
v_call: TRBV6-6
d_call: NA
cdr3_nt: TGTGCCAGCAGTTACGTCTCCACCGGGGAGCTGTTTTTT
cdr3_aa: CASSYVSTGELFF

cdr3_length: 13
j_call: TRBJ2-3
clone_size: NA
v_call: TRBV30
d_call: TRBD1
cdr3_nt: TGTGCCTGGGGGACAGGGGGGACAGATACGCAGTATTTT
cdr3_aa: CAWGTGGTDTQYF

cdr3_length: 15
j_call: TRBJ2-1
clone_size: NA
v_call: TRBV11-2
d_call: NA
cdr3_nt: TGTGCCAGCAGCTTAGATCAGGCTACCCGGGGTGAGCAGTTCTTC
cdr3_aa: CASSLDQATRGEQFF

cdr3_length: 14
j_call: TRBJ2-5
clone_size: NA
v_call: TRBV18
d_call: NA
cdr3_nt: TGTGCCAGCTCACCGTTCAGGGCGCCGGAGACCCAGTACTTC
cdr3_aa: CASSPFRAPETQYF

cdr3_length: 16
j_call: TRBJ1-1
clone_size: NA
v_call: TRBV15
d_call: TRBD1
cdr3_nt: TGTGCCACCAGCTCCACGATACGGACAGGGGGTACTGAAGCTTTCTTT
cdr3_aa: CATSSTIRTGGTEAFF

cdr3_length: 13
j_call: TRBJ1-6
clone_size: NA
v_call: TRBV19
d_call: NA
cdr3_nt: TGTGCCAGTGGGACCAGGGGTAATTCACCCCTCCACTTT
cdr3_aa: CASGTRGNSPLHF

cdr3_length: 16
j_call: TRBJ2-3
clone_size: few
v_call: TRBV11-2
d_call: NA
cdr3_nt: TGTGCCAGCAGCTTAGTTAGCGGAGCATTCACAGATACGCAGTATTTT
cdr3_aa: CASSLVSGAFTDTQYF

cdr3_length: 16
j_call: TRBJ2-1
clone_size: few
v_call: TRBV14
d_call: TRBD2
cdr3_nt: TGTGCCAGCAGCCAAGGGCCGGGACTACCGTACAATGAGCAGTTCTTC
cdr3_aa: CASSQGPGLPYNEQFF

cdr3_length: 14
j_call: TRBJ2-7
clone_size: NA
v_call: TRBV5-1
d_call: TRBD1
cdr3_nt: TGCGCCAGCAGTAGGACAGGCCCCTCCTACGAGCAGTACTTC
cdr3_aa: CASSRTGPSYEQYF

cdr3_length: 14
j_call: TRBJ1-1
clone_size: NA
v_call: TRBV14
d_call: NA
cdr3_nt: TGTGCCAGCAGCCAAGATCTCTTTTACACTGAAGCTTTCTTT
cdr3_aa: CASSQDLFYTEAFF

cdr3_length: 14
j_call: TRBJ1-5
clone_size: NA
v_call: TRBV28
d_call: NA
cdr3_nt: TGTGCCAGCAGTTTGGGCCAGGGAAATCAGCCCCAGCATTTT
cdr3_aa: CASSLGQGNQPQHF

cdr3_length: 13
j_call: TRBJ1-1
clone_size: few
v_call: TRBV7-9
d_call: TRBD1
cdr3_nt: TGTGCCAGCAGCTCACAGGGGGCGACTGAAGCTTTCTTT
cdr3_aa: CASSSQGATEAFF

cdr3_length: 13
j_call: TRBJ2-1
clone_size: NA
v_call: TRBV19
d_call: NA
cdr3_nt: TGTGCCAGTAGTTTCTCTAGCAACAATGAGCAGTTCTTC
cdr3_aa: CASSFSSNNEQFF

cdr3_length: 14
j_call: TRBJ2-7
clone_size: NA
v_call: TRBV13
d_call: NA
cdr3_nt: TGTGCCAGCAGAAAAACTGGGAGCTCCTACGAGCAGTACTTC
cdr3_aa: CASRKTGSSYEQYF

cdr3_length: 14
j_call: TRBJ1-1
clone_size: NA
v_call: TRBV5-5
d_call: NA
cdr3_nt: TGTGCCAGCAGCAAAGGACAGACGAACACTGAAGCTTTCTTT
cdr3_aa: CASSKGQTNTEAFF

cdr3_length: 17
j_call: TRBJ2-5
clone_size: NA
v_call: TRBV7-2
d_call: TRBD1
cdr3_nt: TGTGCCAGCAGCTTAAGGACAGGGGGCTTCTGGGGGAAGACCCAGTACTTC
cdr3_aa: CASSLRTGGFWGKTQYF

cdr3_length: 12
j_call: TRBJ1-5
clone_size: NA
v_call: TRBV28
d_call: TRBD1
cdr3_nt: TGTGCCAGTTACAGGGGGAATCAGCCCCAGCATTTT
cdr3_aa: CASYRGNQPQHF

cdr3_length: 14
j_call: TRBJ2-7
clone_size: NA
v_call: TRBV5-4
d_call: NA
cdr3_nt: TGTGCCAGCTCTACCGGGATCCTATCCTACGAGCAGTACTTC
cdr3_aa: CASSTGILSYEQYF

cdr3_length: 15
j_call: TRBJ1-2
clone_size: few
v_call: TRBV15
d_call: NA
cdr3_nt: TGTGCCACCAGCAGAGATCAGGCAGGGGCCTATGGCTACACCTTC
cdr3_aa: CATSRDQAGAYGYTF

cdr3_length: 16
j_call: TRBJ1-1
clone_size: few
v_call: TRBV7-9
d_call: NA
cdr3_nt: TGTGCCAGCAGCTTAGCCAGGGGCCGAATGAACACTGAAGCTTTCTTT
cdr3_aa: CASSLARGRMNTEAFF

cdr3_length: 14
j_call: TRBJ2-1
clone_size: once
v_call: TRBV5-4
d_call: TRBD2
cdr3_nt: TGTGCCAGCAGCAGGACTAGCGGGAGCCATGAGCAGTTCTTC
cdr3_aa: CASSRTSGSHEQFF

cdr3_length: 16
j_call: TRBJ2-5
clone_size: NA
v_call: TRBV5-4
d_call: NA
cdr3_nt: TGTGCCAGCAGCTTGAACAGAGCACCGTACCAAGAGACCCAGTACTTC
cdr3_aa: CASSLNRAPYQETQYF

cdr3_length: 15
j_call: TRBJ2-1
clone_size: NA
v_call: TRBV27
d_call: TRBD2
cdr3_nt: TGTGCCAGCAGTCCAAGCGGGGGCTGGTACAATGAGCAGTTCTTC
cdr3_aa: CASSPSGGWYNEQFF

cdr3_length: 16
j_call: TRBJ2-3
clone_size: few
v_call: TRBV9
d_call: TRBD2
cdr3_nt: TGTGCCAGCAGCGTAGGGACTAGCGGGGGGGCCGGTACGCAGTATTTT
cdr3_aa: CASSVGTSGGAGTQYF

cdr3_length: 13
j_call: TRBJ2-1
clone_size: few
v_call: TRBV30
d_call: TRBD1
cdr3_nt: TGTGCCCTTCAAGGGACAGGGGCGAATGAGCAGTTCTTC
cdr3_aa: CALQGTGANEQFF

cdr3_length: 19
j_call: TRBJ2-1
clone_size: NA
v_call: TRBV11-2
d_call: TRBD2
cdr3_nt: TGTGCCAGCAGCTTAGAGGGACTAGCGGGGTTAAGCTCCTACAATGAGCAGTTCTTC
cdr3_aa: CASSLEGLAGLSSYNEQFF

cdr3_length: 14
j_call: TRBJ2-5
clone_size: NA
v_call: TRBV7-9
d_call: NA
cdr3_nt: TGTGCCAGCATTCCTGGGAGGATCGAGGGGACCCAGTACTTC
cdr3_aa: CASIPGRIEGTQYF

cdr3_length: 15
j_call: TRBJ1-2
clone_size: few
v_call: TRBV29-1
d_call: NA
cdr3_nt: TGCAGCGTTGAAGATCCAGGACTCTCGACCGGGGGCTACACCTTC
cdr3_aa: CSVEDPGLSTGGYTF

cdr3_length: 15
j_call: TRBJ2-7
clone_size: few
v_call: TRBV28
d_call: NA
cdr3_nt: TGTGCCAGCAGTTCCCCCGGGGGATCAAACTACGAGCAGTACTTC
cdr3_aa: CASSSPGGSNYEQYF

cdr3_length: 18
j_call: TRBJ2-4
clone_size: NA
v_call: TRBV13
d_call: TRBD2
cdr3_nt: TGTGCCAGCAGCCCCTTACAGATGGGGACTAGCGGAGAAAACATTCAGTACTTC
cdr3_aa: CASSPLQMGTSGENIQYF

cdr3_length: 17
j_call: TRBJ2-5
clone_size: NA
v_call: TRBV11-2
d_call: NA
cdr3_nt: TGTGCCAGCAGCTTAGATTCTGGGGCGTCCAACCAAGAGACCCAGTACTTC
cdr3_aa: CASSLDSGASNQETQYF

cdr3_length: 14
j_call: TRBJ2-3
clone_size: few
v_call: TRBV6-4
d_call: TRBD1
cdr3_nt: TGTGCCAGCAGCCCGGACAGGGAGAGTTATACGCAGTATTTT
cdr3_aa: CASSPDRESYTQYF

cdr3_length: 17
j_call: TRBJ1-1
clone_size: NA
v_call: TRBV9
d_call: TRBD1
cdr3_nt: TGTGCCAGCAGCGTAGGTCTACAGGGGATAGTTGGTCCTGAAGCTTTCTTT
cdr3_aa: CASSVGLQGIVGPEAFF